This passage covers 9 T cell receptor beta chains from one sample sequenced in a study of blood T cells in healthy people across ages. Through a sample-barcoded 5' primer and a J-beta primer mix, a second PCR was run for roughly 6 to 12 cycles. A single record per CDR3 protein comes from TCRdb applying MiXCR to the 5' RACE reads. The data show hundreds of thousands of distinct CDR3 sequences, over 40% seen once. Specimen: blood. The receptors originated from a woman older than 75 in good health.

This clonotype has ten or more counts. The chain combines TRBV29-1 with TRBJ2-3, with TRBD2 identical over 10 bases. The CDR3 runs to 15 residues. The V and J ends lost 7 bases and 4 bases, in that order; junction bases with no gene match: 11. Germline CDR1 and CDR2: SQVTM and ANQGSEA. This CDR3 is CSAQASGSEPDTQYF. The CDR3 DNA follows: TGCAGCGCGCAAGCTAGCGGGAGTGAGCCAGATACGCAGTATTTT.

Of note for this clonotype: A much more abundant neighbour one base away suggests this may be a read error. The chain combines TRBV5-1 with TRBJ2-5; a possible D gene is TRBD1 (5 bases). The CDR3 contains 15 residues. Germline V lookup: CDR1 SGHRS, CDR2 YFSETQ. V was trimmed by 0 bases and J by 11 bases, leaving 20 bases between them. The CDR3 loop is CASSLAQGLGNEQYF. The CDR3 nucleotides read TGCGCCAGCAGCTTGGCCCAGGGCTTGGGCAATGAGCAGTACTTC.

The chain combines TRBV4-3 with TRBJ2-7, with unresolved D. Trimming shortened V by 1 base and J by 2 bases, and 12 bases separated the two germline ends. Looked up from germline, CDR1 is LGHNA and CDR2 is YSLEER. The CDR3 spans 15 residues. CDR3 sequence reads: CASSQVVGPAYEQYF. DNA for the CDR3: TGCGCCAGCAGCCAAGTGGTGGGTCCTGCCTACGAGCAGTACTTC.

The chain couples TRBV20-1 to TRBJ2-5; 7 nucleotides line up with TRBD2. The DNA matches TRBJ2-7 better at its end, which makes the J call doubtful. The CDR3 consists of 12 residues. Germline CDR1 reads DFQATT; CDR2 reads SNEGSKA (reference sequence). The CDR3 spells CSAEEGGDEQYF. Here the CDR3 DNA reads TGCAGTGCCGAAGAGGGAGGGGACGAGCAGTACTTC.

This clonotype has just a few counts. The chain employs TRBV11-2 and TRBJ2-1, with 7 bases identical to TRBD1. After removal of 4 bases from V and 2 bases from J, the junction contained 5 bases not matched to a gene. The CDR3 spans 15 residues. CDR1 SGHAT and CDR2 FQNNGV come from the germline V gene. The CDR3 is CASSYGQEAYNEQFF. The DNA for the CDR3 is TGTGCCAGCAGCTACGGACAGGAAGCCTACAATGAGCAGTTCTTC.

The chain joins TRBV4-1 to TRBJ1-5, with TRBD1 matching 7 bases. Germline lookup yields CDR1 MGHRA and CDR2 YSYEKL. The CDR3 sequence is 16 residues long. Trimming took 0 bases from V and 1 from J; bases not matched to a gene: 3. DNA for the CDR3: TGCGCCAGCAGCCAAGATACAGGGGTGAGCAATCAGCCCCAGCATTTT. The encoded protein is CASSQDTGVSNQPQHF.

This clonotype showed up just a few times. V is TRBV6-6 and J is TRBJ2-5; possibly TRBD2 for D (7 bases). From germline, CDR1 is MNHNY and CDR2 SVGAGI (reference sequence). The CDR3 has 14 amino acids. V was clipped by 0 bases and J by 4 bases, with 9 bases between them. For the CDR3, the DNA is TGTGCCAGCAGTTACTCGGGGGGGCGAGAGACCCAGTACTTC. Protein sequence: CASSYSGGRETQYF.

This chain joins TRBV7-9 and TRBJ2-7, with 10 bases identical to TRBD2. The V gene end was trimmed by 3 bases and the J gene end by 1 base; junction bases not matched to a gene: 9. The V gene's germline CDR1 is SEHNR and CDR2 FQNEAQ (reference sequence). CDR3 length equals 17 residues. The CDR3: CASSFPVGLANSYEQYF. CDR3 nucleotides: TGTGCCAGCAGCTTCCCGGTGGGACTAGCGAATTCCTACGAGCAGTACTTC.

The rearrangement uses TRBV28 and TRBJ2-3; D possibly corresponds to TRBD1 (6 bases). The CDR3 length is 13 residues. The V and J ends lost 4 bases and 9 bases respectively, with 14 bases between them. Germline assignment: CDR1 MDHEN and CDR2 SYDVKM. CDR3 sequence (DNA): TGTGCCAGCAGTTCGGCAGGACAGAGAACGCAGTATTTT. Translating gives CASSSAGQRTQYF.